The sequence of this T cell receptor (beta chain) was determined in a study of T cell clonotyping in hematopoietic cell transplantation. General study points: No sorting was done, leaving CD4 and CD8 contributions mixed. At the given depth, recipient repertoires were over 95% de novo clonotypes. Recipient TCR diversity dropped after transplant; expanded clonotypes rose from day 30 to 180.

Data came from immunoSEQ multiplex PCR; TCRdb stores just in-frame clones and leaves some out. The data hold about 12,000 clones, with about four fifths observed a single time. In the case of this clone: Its target is not known.

From germline, CDR1 is LNHDA and CDR2 SQIVND (reference sequence). The CDR3 runs 15 residues. The V gene end was trimmed by 6 bases and the J gene end by 3 bases; junction bases not matched to a gene: 8. Sequences were derived from PBMCs, sampled 100 days after allogeneic stem cell transplant. The source of this sequence is a female patient in her 40s who had an allogeneic stem cell transplant from a related donor, so T cells may come from the graft donor. Some clones in this sample may be carry-over from other donors' samples. The gene calls are TRBV19 and TRBJ1-1; 9 bases are a match to TRBD1. CDR3 nucleotide sequence: TGTGCCAGTAGCCGAAACAGGGGGCAGGACACTGAAGCTTTCTTT. It codes for CASSRNRGQDTEAFF.